This T cell receptor (beta chain) was retrieved from a study of Graves' ophthalmopathy and Graves' hyperthyroidism. Regarding this clonotype: Its antigen is not identified.

Study-wide results and caveats: Built on 13 signatures, a model told ophthalmopathy apart from stable hyperthyroidism with 85% to 90% sensitivity and over 80% specificity.

Germline V CDR1 and CDR2: SEHNR, FQNEAQ (reference sequence). V gave up 7 bases and J gave up 0 bases; unmatched junction bases: 14. This CDR3 is built from 17 residues. For repertoire sequencing, the TCR beta CDR3 regions were amplified from RNA transcripts. Second-round multiplex PCR followed a first-round RT-PCR using HTBI primers. TCRdb itself ran the multiplex PCR reads through MiXCR, one entry per CDR3 protein. The data contain over a million distinct CDR3 sequences, about 40% of them seen just once; the ten biggest clones take up roughly 11%. Specimen: peripheral blood or thyroid tissue (not recorded which). The TCR originated in an adult man with Graves' hyperthyroidism. This chain uses TRBV7-9 with TRBJ2-5, with 7 positions matching TRBD2. The DNA of the CDR3 is TGTGCCAGCAACATCGGGAGGTATGGGGAGTACCAAGAGACCCAGTACTTC. Its translation is CASNIGRYGEYQETQYF.